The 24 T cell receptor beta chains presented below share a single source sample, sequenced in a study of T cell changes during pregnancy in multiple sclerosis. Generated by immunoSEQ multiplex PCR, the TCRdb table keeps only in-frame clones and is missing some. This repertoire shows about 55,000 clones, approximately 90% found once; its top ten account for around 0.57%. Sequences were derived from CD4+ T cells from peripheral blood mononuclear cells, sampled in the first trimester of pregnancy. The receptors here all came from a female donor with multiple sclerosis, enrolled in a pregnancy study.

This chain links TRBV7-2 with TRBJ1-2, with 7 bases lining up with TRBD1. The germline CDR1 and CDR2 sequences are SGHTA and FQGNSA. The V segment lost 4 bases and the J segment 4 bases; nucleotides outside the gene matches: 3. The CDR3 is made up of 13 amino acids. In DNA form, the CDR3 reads TGTGCCAGCAGCTCCCGACAGGGCTATGGCTACACCTTC. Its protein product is CASSSRQGYGYTF. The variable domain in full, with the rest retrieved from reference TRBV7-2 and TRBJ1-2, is GAGVSQSPSNKVTEKGKDVELRCDPISGHTALYWYRQSLGQGLEFLIYFQGNSAPDKSGLPSDRFSAERTGGSVSTLTIQRTQQEDSAVYLCASSSRQGYGYTFGSGTRLTVV.

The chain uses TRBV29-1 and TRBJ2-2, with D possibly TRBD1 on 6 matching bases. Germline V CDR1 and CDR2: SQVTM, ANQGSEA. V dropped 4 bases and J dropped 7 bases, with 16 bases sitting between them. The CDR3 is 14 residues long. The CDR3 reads CSVAEQGSVGELFF. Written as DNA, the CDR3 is TGCAGCGTTGCTGAACAGGGTTCGGTCGGGGAGCTGTTTTTT.

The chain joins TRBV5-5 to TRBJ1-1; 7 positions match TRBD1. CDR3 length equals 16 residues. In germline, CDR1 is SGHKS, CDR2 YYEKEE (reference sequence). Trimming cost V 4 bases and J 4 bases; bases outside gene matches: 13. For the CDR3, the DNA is TGTGCCAGCAGCGGGGGACAGCTTCTTCTTGGCACTGAAGCTTTCTTT. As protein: CASSGGQLLLGTEAFF.

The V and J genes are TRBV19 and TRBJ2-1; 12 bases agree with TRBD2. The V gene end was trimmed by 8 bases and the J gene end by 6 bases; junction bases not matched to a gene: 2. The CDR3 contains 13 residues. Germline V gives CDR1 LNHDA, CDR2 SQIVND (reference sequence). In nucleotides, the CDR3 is TGTGCCAGTGGACTAGCGGGACGCAATGAGCAGTTCTTC. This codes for CASGLAGRNEQFF.

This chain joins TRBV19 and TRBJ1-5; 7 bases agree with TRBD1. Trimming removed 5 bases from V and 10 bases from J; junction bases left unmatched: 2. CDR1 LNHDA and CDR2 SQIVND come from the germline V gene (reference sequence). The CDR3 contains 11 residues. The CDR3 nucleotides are TGTGCCAGTAGTCGGACAGGCCCCCAGCATTTT. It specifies CASSRTGPQHF.

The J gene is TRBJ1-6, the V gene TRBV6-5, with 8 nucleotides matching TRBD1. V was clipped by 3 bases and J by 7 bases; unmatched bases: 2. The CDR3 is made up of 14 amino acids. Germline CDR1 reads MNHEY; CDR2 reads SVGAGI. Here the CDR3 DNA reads TGTGCCAGCAGTTATCAGGGGGCGAATTCACCCCTCCACTTT. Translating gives CASSYQGANSPLHF.

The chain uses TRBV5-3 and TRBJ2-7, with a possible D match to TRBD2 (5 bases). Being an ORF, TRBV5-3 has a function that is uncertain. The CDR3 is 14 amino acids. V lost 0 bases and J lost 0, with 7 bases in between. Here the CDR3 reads CARSLAGTSYEQYF. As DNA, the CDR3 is TGTGCCAGAAGCTTGGCGGGAACCTCCTACGAGCAGTACTTC.

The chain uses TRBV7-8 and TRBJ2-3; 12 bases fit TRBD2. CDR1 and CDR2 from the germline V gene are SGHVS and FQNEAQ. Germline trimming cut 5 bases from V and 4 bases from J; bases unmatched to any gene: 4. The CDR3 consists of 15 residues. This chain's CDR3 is CASSHRTSGADTQYF. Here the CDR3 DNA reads TGTGCCAGCAGCCATCGGACTAGCGGGGCAGATACGCAGTATTTT. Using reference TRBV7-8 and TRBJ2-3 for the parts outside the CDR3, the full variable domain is GAGVSQSPRYKVAKRGQDVALRCDPISGHVSLFWYQQALGQGPEFLTYFQNEAQLDKSGLPSDRFFAERPEGSVSTLKIQRTQQEDSAVYLCASSHRTSGADTQYFGPGTRLTVL.

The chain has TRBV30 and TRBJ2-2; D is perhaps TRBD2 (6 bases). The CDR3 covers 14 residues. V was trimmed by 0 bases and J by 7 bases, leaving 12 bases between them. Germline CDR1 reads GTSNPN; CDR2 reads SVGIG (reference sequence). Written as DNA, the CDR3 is TGTGCCTGGAGTGTACGGCGGGATGGCGGGGAGCTGTTTTTT. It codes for CAWSVRRDGGELFF. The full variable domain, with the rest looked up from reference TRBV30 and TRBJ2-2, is SQTIHQWPATLVQPVGSPLSLECTVEGTSNPNLYWYRQAAGRGLQLLFYSVGIGQISSEVPQNLSASRPQDRQFILSSKKLLLSDSGFYLCAWSVRRDGGELFFGEGSRLTVL.

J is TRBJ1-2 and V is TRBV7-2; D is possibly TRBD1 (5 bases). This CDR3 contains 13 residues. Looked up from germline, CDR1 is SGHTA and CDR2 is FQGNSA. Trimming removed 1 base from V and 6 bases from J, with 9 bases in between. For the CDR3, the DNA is TGTGCCAGCAGCTTAGGCAGGGAGGATGGCTACACCTTC. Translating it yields CASSLGREDGYTF.

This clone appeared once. CDR3 coding DNA: TGTGCCAGCGCAATTATGGAGATCGCTGAAGCTTTCTTT. It yields the protein CASAIMEIAEAFF. This chain connects TRBV2 to TRBJ1-1; D gene uncertain. The CDR3 has 13 amino acids. Germline values: CDR1 SNHLY, CDR2 FYNNEI. V was clipped by 8 bases and J by 6 bases, with 16 bases between them.

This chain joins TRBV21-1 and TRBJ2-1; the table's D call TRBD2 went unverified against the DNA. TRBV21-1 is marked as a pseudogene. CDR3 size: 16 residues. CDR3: CASSKGGLAHYNEQFF. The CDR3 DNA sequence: TGTGCCAGCAGCAAAGGGGGACTAGCGCATTACAATGAGCAGTTCTTC.

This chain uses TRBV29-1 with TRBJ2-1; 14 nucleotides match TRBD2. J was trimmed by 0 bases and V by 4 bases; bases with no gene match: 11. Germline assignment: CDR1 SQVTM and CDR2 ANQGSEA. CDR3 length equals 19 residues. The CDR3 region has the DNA TGCAGCGTTGTGGGACTAGCGGGGGCGACTCGTCACTCCTACAATGAGCAGTTCTTC. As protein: CSVVGLAGATRHSYNEQFF.

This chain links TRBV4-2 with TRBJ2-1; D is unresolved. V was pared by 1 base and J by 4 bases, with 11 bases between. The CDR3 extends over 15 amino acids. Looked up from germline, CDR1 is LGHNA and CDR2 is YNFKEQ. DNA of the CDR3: TGTGCCAGCAGCCAAGTTGTAGACTTATACAATGAGCAGTTCTTC. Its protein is CASSQVVDLYNEQFF.

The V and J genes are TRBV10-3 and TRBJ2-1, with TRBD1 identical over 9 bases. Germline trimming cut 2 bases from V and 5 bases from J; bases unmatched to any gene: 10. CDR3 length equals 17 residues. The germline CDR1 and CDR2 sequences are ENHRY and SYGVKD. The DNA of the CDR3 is TGTGCCATCAGTGAGAAGAGACCGGGACAGGGTGACAATGAGCAGTTCTTC. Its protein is CAISEKRPGQGDNEQFF.

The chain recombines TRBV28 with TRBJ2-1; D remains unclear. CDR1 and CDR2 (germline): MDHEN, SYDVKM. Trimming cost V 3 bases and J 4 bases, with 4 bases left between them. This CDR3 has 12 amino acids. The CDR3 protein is CASSFRYNEQFF. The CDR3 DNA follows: TGTGCCAGCAGTTTCAGGTACAATGAGCAGTTCTTC.

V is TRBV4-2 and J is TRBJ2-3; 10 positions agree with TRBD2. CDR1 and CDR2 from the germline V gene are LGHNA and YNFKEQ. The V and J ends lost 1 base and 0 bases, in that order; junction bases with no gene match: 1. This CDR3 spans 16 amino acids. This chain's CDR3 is CASSQGLAGSTDTQYF. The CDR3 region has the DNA TGTGCCAGCAGCCAAGGACTAGCGGGTAGCACAGATACGCAGTATTTT.

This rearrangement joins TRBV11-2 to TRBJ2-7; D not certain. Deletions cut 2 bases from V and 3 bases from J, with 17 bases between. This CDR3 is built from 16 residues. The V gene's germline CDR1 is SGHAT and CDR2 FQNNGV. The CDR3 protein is CASSLNPKTQVYEQYF. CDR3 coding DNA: TGTGCCAGCAGCTTAAACCCTAAGACCCAGGTCTACGAGCAGTACTTC.

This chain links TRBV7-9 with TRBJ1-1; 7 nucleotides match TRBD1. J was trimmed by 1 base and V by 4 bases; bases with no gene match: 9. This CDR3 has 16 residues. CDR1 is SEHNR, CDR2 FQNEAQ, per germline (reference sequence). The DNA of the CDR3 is TGTGCCAGCAGCTCGGGACAGATCTTTAAGAACACTGAAGCTTTCTTT. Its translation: CASSSGQIFKNTEAFF.

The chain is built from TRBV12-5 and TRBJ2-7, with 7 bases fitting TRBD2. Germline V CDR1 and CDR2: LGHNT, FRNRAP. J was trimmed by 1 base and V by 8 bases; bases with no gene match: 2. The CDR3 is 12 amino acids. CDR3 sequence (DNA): TGTGCTAGTCAGGGACTATCCTACGAGCAGTACTTC. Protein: CASQGLSYEQYF.

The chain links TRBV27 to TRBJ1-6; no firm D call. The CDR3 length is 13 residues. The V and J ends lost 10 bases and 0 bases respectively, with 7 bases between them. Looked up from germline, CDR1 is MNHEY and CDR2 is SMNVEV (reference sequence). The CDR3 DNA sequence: TGTGCCACCCGGGACTCCTATAATTCACCCCTCCACTTT. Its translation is CATRDSYNSPLHF.

CDR3 sequence reads: CAWGRFYEQYF. For the CDR3, the DNA is TGTGCCTGGGGCAGGTTCTACGAGCAGTACTTC. The chain employs TRBV30 and TRBJ2-7; D ambiguous. V dropped 5 bases and J dropped 3 bases, with 8 bases sitting between them. Germline values: CDR1 GTSNPN, CDR2 SVGIG (reference sequence). This CDR3 has 11 amino acids.

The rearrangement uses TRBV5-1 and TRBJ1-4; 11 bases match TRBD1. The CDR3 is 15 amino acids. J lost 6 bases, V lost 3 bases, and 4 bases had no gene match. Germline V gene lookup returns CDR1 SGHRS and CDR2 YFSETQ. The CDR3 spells CASSSRDRGDEKLFF. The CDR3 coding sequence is TGCGCCAGCAGCTCCCGGGACAGGGGGGATGAAAAACTGTTTTTT.

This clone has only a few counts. CDR3 residues: CASSLRQTFSIITYEQYF. The CDR3 bases are TGTGCCAGCAGCTTACGGCAGACTTTCTCAATTATAACCTACGAGCAGTACTTC. The J gene is TRBJ2-7, the V gene TRBV5-6, with D hard to call. Germline V gives CDR1 SGHDT, CDR2 YYEEEE. The length of the CDR3 is 18 residues. Trimming removed 2 bases at V and 2 bases at J, with 23 bases between.